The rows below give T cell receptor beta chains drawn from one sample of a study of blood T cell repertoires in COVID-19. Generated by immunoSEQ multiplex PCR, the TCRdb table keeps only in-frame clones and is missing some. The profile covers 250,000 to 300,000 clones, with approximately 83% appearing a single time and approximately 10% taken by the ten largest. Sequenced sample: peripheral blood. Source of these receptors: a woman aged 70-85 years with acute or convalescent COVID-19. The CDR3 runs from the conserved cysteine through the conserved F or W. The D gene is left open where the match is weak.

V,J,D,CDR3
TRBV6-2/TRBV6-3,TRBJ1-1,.,CASSYSGGIAEAFF
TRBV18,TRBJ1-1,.,CASSPPMGPGEAFF
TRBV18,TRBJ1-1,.,CASSPQLTNTEAFF
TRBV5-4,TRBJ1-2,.,CASSLEAGDGYTF
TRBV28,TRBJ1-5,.,CASTPGVEPQHF
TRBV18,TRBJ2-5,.,CASSSGLQETQYF
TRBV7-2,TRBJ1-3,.,CASSLRNSGNTIYF
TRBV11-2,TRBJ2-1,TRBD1,CASSSGGRGKGEQFF
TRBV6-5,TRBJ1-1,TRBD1,CASRGEGARAEAFF
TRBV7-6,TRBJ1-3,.,CASSPGLISGNTIYF
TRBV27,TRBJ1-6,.,CASSFRGGGSPLHF
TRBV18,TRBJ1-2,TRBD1,CASSPSGSGQGTTGYTF
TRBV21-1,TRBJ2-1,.,CASLQGGRHEQFF
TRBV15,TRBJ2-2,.,CATSRDGRNTGELFF